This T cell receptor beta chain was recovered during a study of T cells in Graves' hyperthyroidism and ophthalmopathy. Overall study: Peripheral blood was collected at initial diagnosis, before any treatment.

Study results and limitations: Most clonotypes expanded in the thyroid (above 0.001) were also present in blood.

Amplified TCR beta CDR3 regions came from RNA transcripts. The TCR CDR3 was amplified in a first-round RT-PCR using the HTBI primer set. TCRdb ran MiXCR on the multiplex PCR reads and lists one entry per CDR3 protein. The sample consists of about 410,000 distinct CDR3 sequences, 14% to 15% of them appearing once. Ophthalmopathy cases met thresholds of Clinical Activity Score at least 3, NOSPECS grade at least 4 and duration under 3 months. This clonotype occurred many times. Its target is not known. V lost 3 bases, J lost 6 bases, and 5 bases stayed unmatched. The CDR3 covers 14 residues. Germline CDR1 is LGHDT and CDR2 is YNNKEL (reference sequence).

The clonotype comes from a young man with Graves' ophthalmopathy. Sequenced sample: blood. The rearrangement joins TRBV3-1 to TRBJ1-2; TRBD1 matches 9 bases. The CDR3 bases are TGTGCCAGCAGCCACCGGGACAGGGACCATGGCTACACCTTC. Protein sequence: CASSHRDRDHGYTF.